This passage covers 20 T cell receptor beta chains from one sample sequenced in a study of T cell responses to AZD1222 COVID-19 vaccine. Profiled with immunoSEQ multiplex PCR; TCRdb holds only in-frame clones, not every one. The data show some 150,000 clones, around 91% seen once. Source: peripheral blood, taken on day 0 of AZD1222 vaccination. These receptors were obtained from an adult in good health.

This sequence joins TRBV28 and TRBJ2-6, with unresolved D. The V end lost 0 bases, the J end lost 0 bases, and 6 bases lay between the germline ends. Per the germline V gene, CDR1 is MDHEN and CDR2 is SYDVKM. CDR3 size: 16 residues. The CDR3 here is CASSLWGSSGANVLTF. The CDR3 DNA sequence: TGTGCCAGCAGTTTATGGGGCAGCTCTGGGGCCAACGTCCTGACTTTC.

J is TRBJ1-2 and V is TRBV27; the D is unclear. Germline values: CDR1 MNHEY, CDR2 SMNVEV (reference sequence). V lost 0 bases to trimming and J lost 2 bases, with 10 bases between them. This CDR3 is built from 15 residues. DNA for the CDR3: TGTGCCAGCAGTTTATCTGTCCGGGGAAACTATGGCTACACCTTC. This encodes CASSLSVRGNYGYTF.

The chain couples TRBV14 to TRBJ2-1; 14 bases are a match to TRBD2. CDR1 SGHDN and CDR2 FVKESK come from the germline V gene. The CDR3 is 19 residues long. The V and J ends lost 1 base and 12 bases, in that order; junction bases with no gene match: 17. CDR3 bases: TGTGCCAGCAGCCAAGGAGTCGGAGGGACTAGCGGGAGATGGGGGTGGCAGTTCTTC. Its translation is CASSQGVGGTSGRWGWQFF.

This sequence joins TRBV28 and TRBJ1-3; no definite D call. Trimming pared 1 base from V and 6 bases from J, leaving 13 bases between. Germline lookup yields CDR1 MDHEN and CDR2 SYDVKM. This CDR3 region has 15 residues. The CDR3 DNA reads as TGTGCCAGCAGTTTATATTCGGGAGGGTTAAACACCATATATTTT. It encodes CASSLYSGGLNTIYF.

The rearrangement uses TRBV2 and TRBJ2-7; no definite D call. Trimming removed 6 bases at V and 0 bases at J, with 9 bases between. The CDR3 contains 13 residues. CDR1 and CDR2 (germline): SNHLY, FYNNEI. The CDR3 sequence is CASRIDSSYEQYF. The CDR3 nucleotides are TGTGCCAGCAGAATTGATTCCTCCTACGAGCAGTACTTC. The whole variable domain, remainder taken from reference TRBV2 and TRBJ2-7, is EPEVTQTPSHQVTQMGQEVILRCVPISNHLYFYWYRQILGQKVEFLVSFYNNEISEKSEIFDDQFSVERPDGSNFTLKIRSTKLEDSAMYFCASRIDSSYEQYFGPGTRLTVT.

The V and J genes are TRBV7-8 and TRBJ2-1, with 11 bases fitting TRBD2. The germline V gene encodes CDR1 SGHVS and CDR2 FQNEAQ. With V trimmed by 8 bases and J by 5 bases, 11 bases remained unmatched. The CDR3 totals 16 residues. The CDR3 region has the DNA TGTGCCAGCGGACCCCGGACTAGCGGGTCTGACAATGAGCAGTTCTTC. Its translation is CASGPRTSGSDNEQFF.

This clone has a handful of counts. The rearrangement joins TRBV6-4 to TRBJ1-1; D perhaps matches TRBD1 (5 bases). The CDR3 has 16 amino acids. V dropped 0 bases and J dropped 3 bases, with 14 bases sitting between them. The germline gives CDR1 MRHNA, CDR2 SNTAGT. CDR3 amino acids: CASSDSAGRGDTEAFF. In nucleotides, the CDR3 is TGTGCCAGCAGTGACTCGGCAGGCCGGGGGGACACTGAAGCTTTCTTT.

DNA of the CDR3: TGTGCCAGCAGCTTGGGGCTGACCGAAGATACGCAGTATTTT. This encodes CASSLGLTEDTQYF. The chain couples TRBV5-8 to TRBJ2-3; D unresolved. The germline V and J ends were trimmed by 0 bases and 5 bases, with 10 bases remaining between them. CDR3 size: 14 residues. Germline V gene lookup returns CDR1 SGHTS and CDR2 YDEGEE.

The chain links TRBV3-1 (or the pseudogene TRBV3-2) to TRBJ2-7, with 7 nucleotides matching TRBD2. Losses at the gene ends were 4 bases for V and 7 bases for J; bases not matched to a gene: 7. The CDR3 runs to 13 residues. Germline V gene sequence: CDR1 LGHDT, CDR2 YNNKEL (reference sequence). The CDR3 sequence: CASSPNWGGEQYF. Here the CDR3 DNA reads TGTGCCAGCAGCCCGAATTGGGGAGGGGAGCAGTACTTC.

V usage is TRBV4-1 and J usage is TRBJ1-2; D is unresolved. V lost 1 base and J 4 bases, leaving 19 bases between the germline ends. This CDR3 region has 17 residues. In germline, CDR1 is MGHRA, CDR2 YSYEKL. In DNA form, the CDR3 reads TGCGCCAGCAGCCAAGTATGGCGTCAGAGCCTCAGCTATGGCTACACCTTC. Translation gives CASSQVWRQSLSYGYTF.

The J gene is TRBJ1-2, the V gene TRBV6-5; a possible D gene is TRBD1 (6 bases). The CDR3 is made up of 14 amino acids. Germline loops: CDR1 MNHEY, CDR2 SVGAGI. The V end was cut by 4 bases, the J end by 0 bases, with 9 bases between. Written as DNA, the CDR3 is TGTGCCAGCAGTTCTGGACAGCCTAACTATGGCTACACCTTC. It specifies CASSSGQPNYGYTF.

The CDR3, as DNA: TGTGCCAGCAGCCCCGGGACAGGGGGCGTCTCGCGCTATGGCTACACCTTC. It yields the protein CASSPGTGGVSRYGYTF. This rearrangement joins TRBV7-2 to TRBJ1-2, with 12 positions matching TRBD1. The junction had 11 bases not matched to a gene; V was cut back by 5 bases and J by 4 bases. Germline lookup yields CDR1 SGHTA and CDR2 FQGNSA. There are 17 residues in the CDR3.

For the CDR3, the DNA is TGTGCCAGCTACAAGGGTAGCGACGAGCAGTACTTC. Its protein product is CASYKGSDEQYF. This chain uses TRBV2 with TRBJ2-7; maybe TRBD2 (5 bases). The CDR3 contains 12 residues. Germline-derived CDR1 and CDR2 are SNHLY and FYNNEI. Trimming took 8 bases from V and 5 from J, leaving 13 bases between them.

V usage is TRBV29-1 and J usage is TRBJ2-7, with 10 bases that match TRBD1. V shed 6 bases and J 1 base; nucleotides not matched to a gene: 3. CDR3 length equals 13 residues. The germline CDR1 and CDR2 sequences are SQVTM and ANQGSEA. The DNA for the CDR3 is TGCAGCGTGGGGACAGGGGATTCCTACGAGCAGTACTTC. Translated: CSVGTGDSYEQYF.

V and J are TRBV28 and TRBJ1-1, with D perhaps TRBD1 (5 bases). The length of the CDR3 is 14 residues. Germline V CDR1 and CDR2: MDHEN, SYDVKM. The V and J ends lost 4 bases and 0 bases respectively, with 9 bases between them. CDR3 DNA sequence: TGTGCCAGCAGTTCGGGACGGTTGAACACTGAAGCTTTCTTT. Translated: CASSSGRLNTEAFF.

This chain connects TRBV28 to TRBJ1-2; D unresolved. This CDR3 has 13 residues. Germline CDR1 and CDR2: MDHEN and SYDVKM. V gave up 6 bases and J gave up 3 bases, with 11 bases separating them. The CDR3 bases are TGTGCCAGCAGCCTAGTTGTGGACTATGGCTACACCTTC. Its protein product is CASSLVVDYGYTF.

The V call is TRBV20-1, the J call TRBJ2-3, with TRBD1 matching over 9 bases. Trimming at V came to 3 bases and at J to 5 bases, leaving 3 bases not matched to a gene. This CDR3 comprises 13 residues. Germline V gene sequence: CDR1 DFQATT, CDR2 SNEGSKA (reference sequence). CDR3 nucleotides: TGCAGTGCTAGTGGACAGGGGAGAGATACGCAGTATTTT. Translating it yields CSASGQGRDTQYF.

The chain carries TRBV30 and TRBJ1-1; TRBD1 is a possible D gene (6 bases). CDR1 is GTSNPN, CDR2 SVGIG, per germline (reference sequence). V lost 7 bases and J lost 3, with 6 bases in between. The length of the CDR3 is 10 residues. CDR3 region: CASGDTEAFF. CDR3 DNA: TGTGCCTCAGGGGACACTGAAGCTTTCTTT.

The chain uses TRBV30 and TRBJ2-1; 9 bases map to TRBD1. This CDR3 region has 14 residues. In germline, CDR1 is GTSNPN, CDR2 SVGIG (reference sequence). V was pared by 1 base and J by 4 bases, with 2 bases of the junction left unmatched. The CDR3 DNA follows: TGTGCCTGGAGTGGGACAGGGGTTTACAATGAGCAGTTCTTC. Its protein is CAWSGTGVYNEQFF.

The chain carries TRBV19 and TRBJ1-3, with D uncertain. V was pared by 8 bases and J by 4 bases, with 9 bases between. Germline assignment: CDR1 LNHDA and CDR2 SQIVND (reference sequence). The CDR3 totals 12 residues. CDR3 protein: CASGVAGNTIYF. CDR3 DNA sequence: TGTGCCAGTGGGGTTGCGGGAAACACCATATATTTT.